The TCR beta chain described here comes from a study of T cells in Graves' hyperthyroidism and ophthalmopathy (dated by TCRdb to between 2018 and 2021). For the wider study: Peripheral blood samples were taken at the time of initial diagnosis, prior to any treatment. To identify distinguishing TCR V-J signatures, a discovery cohort of about 95 patients was used, comprising some 45 with Graves' ophthalmopathy and 57 with stable Graves' hyperthyroidism. Whether ophthalmopathy could be predicted prospectively was tested in an independent validation cohort made up of roughly 20 hyperthyroidism patients plus 17 patients who later progressed to ophthalmopathy. For training and testing, the 100 or so patients in the discovery cohort were randomly divided in a 7:3 ratio. In addition, the study compared T-cell repertoires in thyroid tissue and in blood from about 6 Graves' hyperthyroidism patients. Following sampling, methimazole starting at 30 mg daily was given to hyperthyroidism patients, and high-dose intravenous methylprednisolone was given to ophthalmopathy patients. The paper describes TCR Vbeta CDR3 sequencing of around 130 peripheral blood samples, made up of fewer than 50 ophthalmopathy patients, some 80 hyperthyroidism patients and roughly 17 progressor patients.

This clonotype was seen repeatedly, ten times or more. Which antigen it targets is not known. Base qualities are not at hand, and no much larger clone is one base apart. Compared with germline, V lacks 3 bases and J lacks 1 base; bases without a gene match: 3. The CDR3, from cysteine to phenylalanine, totals 15 residues. Only the CDR3 DNA stays, 45 bases, in frame from base 1. For CDR1 and CDR2, the germline V gene lists MNHNS and SASEGT. Results the study describes overall, beyond this receptor: During validation, the model predicted progression to ophthalmopathy a median of around 6 months ahead of onset, with more than 60% sensitivity and around 72% specificity. Blood samples also contained most of the expanded thyroid clonotypes (frequency above 0.001), which suggests that blood repertoires may reflect thyroid immune responses. In cross-validation, a model built on a 13 V-J signature told ophthalmopathy apart from stable hyperthyroidism with under 90% sensitivity and about 81% specificity, and in testing the same model reached 80%/75%. No statistical method was used to fix the sample size in advance, and group allocation was not hidden from the investigators.

Graves' hyperthyroidism was defined as stable when no progression to ophthalmopathy occurred over 18 months of follow-up. Hyperthyroidism patients were aged 18 to 65 years and newly diagnosed, with disease duration of less than 2 months. Any patient with an uncontrolled infection, another autoimmune disease, pregnancy or lactation was excluded. Diagnoses relied on clinical symptoms, serum thyroxine and TRAb, thyroid ultrasound and orbital computed tomography. Ficoll-Paque density gradient centrifugation was used to isolate PBMCs from approximately 10 ml of fresh peripheral blood. Total RNA was extracted with Trizol reagent, and quality was checked on an Agilent 2100 Bioanalyzer. Amplification of TCR beta CDR3 regions was carried out from RNA transcripts. The first round of RT-PCR for the TCR CDR3 was performed with the HTBI primer set and the Qiagen OneStep RT-PCR kit. A second multiplex PCR round built the libraries, followed by size selection and purification. Sequencing of the libraries was done on an Illumina HiSeq2000 using paired-end 100 bp reads. The published analysis was carried out like this. SOAPnuke was used to process the raw data, throwing out any read that contained adapters or uncalled bases, had a mean Phred below 15, or lacked an exact constant-primer or identifier match. High-quality paired reads were merged with COPE v1.2.5, and unique nucleotide sequences were defined as clonotypes. MiTCR v1.1 was used to align clonotypes to the IMGT TRBV, TRBD and TRBJ reference segments. The analysis included only V-J combinations with a frequency above 0.0001, which together covered 99% to 99.2% of the repertoires. The TCS score was defined as F50 (clonal expansion) divided by E x V (chaos), with BLOSUM62-based TCRdist calculated between CDR3 peptides within each V-J. Welch's t-statistics and random forest reduced fewer than 600 V-J features to roughly 13, which were used in a naive Bayes classifier (R e1071). The public reads were run again by TCRdb, first through fastp at Q25 and then through MiXCR, and only productive beta chains were kept. Each entry merges the rows of one CDR3 protein and shows their most common DNA and genes. The V and J calls here are based on TCRdb, not the publication. For this sample there are hundreds of thousands of distinct CDR3 sequences; about 14% appear just once. The ten largest clones take up 11% to 15% of the sample.

Sample: blood. This sequence uses TRBV6-1 and TRBJ2-5, and 9 bases in between align with TRBD1. The source is a woman aged 40 to 49 with Graves' hyperthyroidism. Here is the DNA: TGTGCCAGCAGTGAGACAGGGGGTCGCCAAGAGACCCAGTACTTC. It specifies CASSETGGRQETQYF.